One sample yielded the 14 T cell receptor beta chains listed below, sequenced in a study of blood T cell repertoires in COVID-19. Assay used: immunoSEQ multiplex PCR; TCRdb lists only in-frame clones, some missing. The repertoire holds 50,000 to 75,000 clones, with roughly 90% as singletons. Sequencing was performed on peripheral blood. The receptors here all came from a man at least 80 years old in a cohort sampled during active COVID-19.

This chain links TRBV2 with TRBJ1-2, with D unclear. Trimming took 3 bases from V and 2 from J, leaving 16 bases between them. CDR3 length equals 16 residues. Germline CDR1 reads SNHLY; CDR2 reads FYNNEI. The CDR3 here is CASSDIAAIKNYGYTF. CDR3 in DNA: TGTGCCAGCAGTGATATTGCGGCCATAAAAAACTATGGCTACACCTTC.

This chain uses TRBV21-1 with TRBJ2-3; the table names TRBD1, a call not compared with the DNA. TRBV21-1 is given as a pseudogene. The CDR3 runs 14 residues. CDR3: CASSKGQGTDTQYF. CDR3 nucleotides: TGTGCCAGCAGCAAAGGACAGGGGACAGATACGCAGTATTTT.

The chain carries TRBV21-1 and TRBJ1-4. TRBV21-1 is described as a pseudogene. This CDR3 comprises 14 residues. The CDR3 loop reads CASSNGDGRGGLFF. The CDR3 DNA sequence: TGTGCCAGCAGCAACGGAGACGGCCGGGGGGGACTGTTTTTT.

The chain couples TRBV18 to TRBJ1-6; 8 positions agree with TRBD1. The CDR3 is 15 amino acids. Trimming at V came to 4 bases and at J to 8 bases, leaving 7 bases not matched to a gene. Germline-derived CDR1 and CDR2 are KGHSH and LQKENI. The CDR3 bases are TGTGCCAGCTCACAGCCGGGACAGGAGCATTCACCCCTCCACTTT. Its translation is CASSQPGQEHSPLHF.

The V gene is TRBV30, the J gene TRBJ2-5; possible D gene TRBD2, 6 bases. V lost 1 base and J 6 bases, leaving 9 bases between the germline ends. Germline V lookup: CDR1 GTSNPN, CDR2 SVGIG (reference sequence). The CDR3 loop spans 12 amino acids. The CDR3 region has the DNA TGTGCCTGGAGTGGAAGCGGGCAGACCCAGTACTTC. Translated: CAWSGSGQTQYF.

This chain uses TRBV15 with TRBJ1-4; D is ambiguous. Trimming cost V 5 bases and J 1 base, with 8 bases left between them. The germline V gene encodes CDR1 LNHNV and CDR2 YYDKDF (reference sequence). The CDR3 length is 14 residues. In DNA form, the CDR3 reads TGTGCCACCAGCCTGGGGAGAACTAATGAAAAACTGTTTTTT. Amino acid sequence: CATSLGRTNEKLFF.

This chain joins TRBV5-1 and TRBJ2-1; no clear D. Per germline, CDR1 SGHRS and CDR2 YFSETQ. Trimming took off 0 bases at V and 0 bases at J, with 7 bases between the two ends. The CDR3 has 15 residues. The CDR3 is CASSLAGSSYNEQFF. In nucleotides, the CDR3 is TGCGCCAGCAGCTTGGCTGGTAGCTCCTACAATGAGCAGTTCTTC.

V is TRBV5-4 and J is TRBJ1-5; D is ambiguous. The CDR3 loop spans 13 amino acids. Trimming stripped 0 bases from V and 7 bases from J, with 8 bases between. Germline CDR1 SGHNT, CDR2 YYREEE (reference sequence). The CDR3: CASSLGHNQPQHF. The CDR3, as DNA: TGTGCCAGCAGCTTGGGTCACAACCAGCCCCAGCATTTT.

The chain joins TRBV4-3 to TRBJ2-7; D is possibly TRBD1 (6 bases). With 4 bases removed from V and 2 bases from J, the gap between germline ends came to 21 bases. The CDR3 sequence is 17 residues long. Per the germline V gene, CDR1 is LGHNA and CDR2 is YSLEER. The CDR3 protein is CASSRSQIRDTAYEQYF. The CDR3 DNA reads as TGCGCCAGCAGCCGAAGCCAGATAAGGGACACGGCCTACGAGCAGTACTTC.

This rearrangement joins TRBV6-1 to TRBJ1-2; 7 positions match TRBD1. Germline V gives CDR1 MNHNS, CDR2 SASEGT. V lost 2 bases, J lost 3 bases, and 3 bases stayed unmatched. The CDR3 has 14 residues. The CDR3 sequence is CASSETDRYYGYTF. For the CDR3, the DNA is TGTGCCAGCAGTGAAACGGACAGGTACTATGGCTACACCTTC.

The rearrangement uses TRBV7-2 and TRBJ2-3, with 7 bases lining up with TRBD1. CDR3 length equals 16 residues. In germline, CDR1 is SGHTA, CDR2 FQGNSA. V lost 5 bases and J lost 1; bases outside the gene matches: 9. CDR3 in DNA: TGTGCCAGCAGCCCGACAGGGCCCTTAGGCACAGATACGCAGTATTTT. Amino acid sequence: CASSPTGPLGTDTQYF.

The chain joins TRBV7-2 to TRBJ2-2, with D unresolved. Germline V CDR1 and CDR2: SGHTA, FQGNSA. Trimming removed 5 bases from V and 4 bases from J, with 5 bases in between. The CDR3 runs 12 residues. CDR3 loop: CASSPFTGELFF. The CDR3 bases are TGTGCCAGCAGCCCCTTCACCGGGGAGCTGTTTTTT. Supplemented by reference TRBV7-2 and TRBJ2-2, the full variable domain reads GAGVSQSPSNKVTEKGKDVELRCDPISGHTALYWYRQSLGQGLEFLIYFQGNSAPDKSGLPSDRFSAERTGGSVSTLTIQRTQQEDSAVYLCASSPFTGELFFGEGSRLTVL.

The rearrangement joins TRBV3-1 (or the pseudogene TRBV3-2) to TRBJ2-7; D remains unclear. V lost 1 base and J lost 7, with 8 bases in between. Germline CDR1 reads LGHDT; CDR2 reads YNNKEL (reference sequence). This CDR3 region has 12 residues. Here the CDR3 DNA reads TGTGCCAGCAGCCAAGGAAGCTGGGAGCAGTACTTC. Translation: CASSQGSWEQYF.

The CDR3 region has the DNA TGCGCCAGCAGCCAAGAGGAGAGGGGGCTGTATGGCTACACCTTC. Amino acids: CASSQEERGLYGYTF. The chain joins TRBV4-3 to TRBJ1-2; TRBD1 matches at 7 bases. The CDR3 spans 15 residues. V was pared by 0 bases and J by 5 bases, with 6 bases of the junction left unmatched. Germline V gene data show CDR1 as LGHNA and CDR2 as YSLEER.